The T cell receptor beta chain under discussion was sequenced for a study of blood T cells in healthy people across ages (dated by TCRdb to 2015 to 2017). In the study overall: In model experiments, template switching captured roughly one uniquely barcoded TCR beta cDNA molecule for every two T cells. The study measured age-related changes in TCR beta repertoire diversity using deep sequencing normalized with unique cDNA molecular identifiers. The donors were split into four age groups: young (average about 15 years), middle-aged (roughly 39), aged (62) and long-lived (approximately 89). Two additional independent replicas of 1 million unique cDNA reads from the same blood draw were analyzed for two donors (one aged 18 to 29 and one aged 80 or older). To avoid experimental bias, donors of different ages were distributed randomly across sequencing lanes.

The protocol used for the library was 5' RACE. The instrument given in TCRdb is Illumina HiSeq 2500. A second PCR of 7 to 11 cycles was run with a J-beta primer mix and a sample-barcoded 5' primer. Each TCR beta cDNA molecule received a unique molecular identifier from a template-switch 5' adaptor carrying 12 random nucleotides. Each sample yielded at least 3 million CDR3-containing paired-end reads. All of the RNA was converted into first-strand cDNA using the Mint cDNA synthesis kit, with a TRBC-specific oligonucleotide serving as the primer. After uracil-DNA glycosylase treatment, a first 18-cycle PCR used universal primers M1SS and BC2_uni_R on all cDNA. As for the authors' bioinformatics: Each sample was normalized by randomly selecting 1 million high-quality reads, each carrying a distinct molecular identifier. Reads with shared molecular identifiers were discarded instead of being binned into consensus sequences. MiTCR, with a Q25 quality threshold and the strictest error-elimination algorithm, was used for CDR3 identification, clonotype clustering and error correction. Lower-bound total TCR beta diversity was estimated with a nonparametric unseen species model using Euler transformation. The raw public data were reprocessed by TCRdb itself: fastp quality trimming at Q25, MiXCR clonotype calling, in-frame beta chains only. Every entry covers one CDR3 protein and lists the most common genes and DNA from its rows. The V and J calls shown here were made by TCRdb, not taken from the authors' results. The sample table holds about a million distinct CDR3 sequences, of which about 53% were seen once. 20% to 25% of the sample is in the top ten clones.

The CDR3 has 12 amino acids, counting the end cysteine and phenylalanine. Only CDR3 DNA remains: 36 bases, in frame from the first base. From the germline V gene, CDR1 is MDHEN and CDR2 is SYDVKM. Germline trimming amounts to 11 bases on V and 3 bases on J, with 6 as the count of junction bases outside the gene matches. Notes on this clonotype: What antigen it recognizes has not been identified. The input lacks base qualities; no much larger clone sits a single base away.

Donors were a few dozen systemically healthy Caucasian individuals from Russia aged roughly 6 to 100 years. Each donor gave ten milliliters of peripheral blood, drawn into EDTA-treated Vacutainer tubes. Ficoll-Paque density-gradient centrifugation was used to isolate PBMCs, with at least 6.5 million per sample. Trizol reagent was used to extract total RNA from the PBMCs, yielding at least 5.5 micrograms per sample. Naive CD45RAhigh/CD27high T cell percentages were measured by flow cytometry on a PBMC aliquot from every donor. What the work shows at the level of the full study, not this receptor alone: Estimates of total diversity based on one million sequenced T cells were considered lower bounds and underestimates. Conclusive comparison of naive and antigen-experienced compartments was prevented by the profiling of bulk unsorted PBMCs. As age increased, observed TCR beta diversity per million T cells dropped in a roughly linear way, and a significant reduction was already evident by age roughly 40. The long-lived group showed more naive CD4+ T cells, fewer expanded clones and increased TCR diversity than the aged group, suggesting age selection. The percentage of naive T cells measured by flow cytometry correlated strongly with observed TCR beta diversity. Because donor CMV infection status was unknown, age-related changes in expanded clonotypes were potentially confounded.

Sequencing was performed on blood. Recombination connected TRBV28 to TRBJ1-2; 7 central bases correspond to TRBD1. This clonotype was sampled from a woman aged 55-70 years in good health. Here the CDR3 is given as CAAGGTDYGYTF. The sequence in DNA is TGTGCCGCGGGTGGGACAGACTATGGCTACACCTTC.